This T cell receptor (beta chain) was found in a study of blood T cell repertoires in COVID-19. Sequencing was performed with immunoSEQ multiplex PCR; in TCRdb, only in-frame clones are kept and a portion is missing. The data contain about 180,000 clones, around 73% of them singletons. Participant age was roughly 18 to 95 years, and participants resided in about two dozen US areas. Sequenced sample: PBMCs or T cells enriched from blood (not recorded which). The receptor's source is a woman aged 50 to 60 who had recovered from COVID-19.

CDR3 nucleotides: TGCGCCAGCAGCTTACAGGACCTGAACACTGAAGCTTTCTTT. Protein: CASSLQDLNTEAFF. The V call is TRBV5-1, the J call TRBJ1-1, with a tentative D call TRBD1 (5 bases). The ends were cut back, 2 bases at V and 0 bases at J, with 8 bases in the middle. The CDR3 is 14 residues long. In germline, CDR1 is SGHRS, CDR2 YFSETQ.